Reported below is one T cell receptor beta chain. The antigen is undetermined. The germline CDR1 and CDR2 sequences are MDHEN and SYDVKM. Trimming took 1 base from V and 7 from J, leaving 5 bases between them. The CDR3 length is 12 residues. This entry is derived from a study of radiotherapy plus CTLA-4 blockade in lung cancer. Study in general: Patients showed objective responses in about 20% of cases and disease control in more than 25%.

The table came from immunoSEQ multiplex PCR; TCRdb's copy has only in-frame clones and leaves some out. The top ten hold over 2.5% of the sample, which has tens of thousands of clones, 77% seen once. General study findings and limits: Interferon-beta, together with early blood T cell clone dynamics, reportedly best predicted response. Tumor-derived TCR clones expanded in blood after radiotherapy plus ipilimumab.

Focal radiation and CTLA-4 blockade (ipilimumab) were tested in chemo-refractory metastatic non-small-cell lung cancer patients. The origin of this receptor is a human donor with non-small cell lung cancer whose response to radiotherapy plus ipilimumab could not be evaluated. The chain carries TRBV28 and TRBJ1-5; D not certain. The source was peripheral blood, collected from a patient treated with radiotherapy plus ipilimumab. The CDR3 spells CASSLSGQPQHF. CDR3 DNA: TGTGCCAGCAGTTTATCGGGACAGCCCCAGCATTTT. The complete variable domain, with remaining parts taken from reference TRBV28 and TRBJ1-5, reads DVKVTQSSRYLVKRTGEKVFLECVQDMDHENMFWYRQDPGLGLRLIYFSYDVKMKEKGDIPEGYSVSREKKERFSLILESASTNQTSMYLCASSLSGQPQHFGDGTRLSIL.